This TCR beta chain was documented in a study of T cell clonality in common variable immunodeficiency. Caucasian heritage predominated among both patients and controls. With respect to this clone: The antigen is undetermined. The sequenced fragment ends 3 residues before the CDR3 boundary, so the rest is inferred from the germline J gene.

Study results and caveats: Fewer deletions and N-nucleotide insertions were reportedly seen in common variable immunodeficiency TCR beta sequences.

Some clones are missing from TCRdb's copy, which holds only in-frame ones; the method was immunoSEQ multiplex PCR. The table lists around 52,000 clones, with no singletons. CDR1 MNHEY and CDR2 SVGEGT come from the germline V gene. The ends were cut back, 6 bases at V and 2 bases at J, with 5 bases in the middle. The CDR3 is 11 amino acids. The J gene is TRBJ2-7, the V gene TRBV6-2 or TRBV6-3; no clear D. The source of this sequence is a person between 18 and 75 years old in good health. Sequences were obtained from peripheral blood mononuclear cells. Incomplete CDR3 DNA: TGTGCCAGCAGCAGAGCCTACGAG. Protein: CASSRAYE. The whole CDR3 sequence reads CASSRAYEQYF.